This T cell receptor beta chain was observed in a study of cytomegalovirus exposure and HLA in healthy donors (TCRdb year 2017). Context from the whole study: An earlier analysis of some 500 of the donors reported 250 to 300 Gb of sequence data and 100 million to 130 million unique TCR beta sequences from around 200 million T cells. The study used immunosequencing to profile the T cell repertoires of several hundred subjects and linked those repertoires to cytomegalovirus serostatus. Donor age, sex, ethnicity and CMV serostatus were collected together with the repertoire data. Roughly 300 gigabases of sequencing data and 70 million to 85 million unique TCR sequences were included in an early release covering 500 to 750 HLA-typed donors. Of the 300 to 500 genotyped donors, 80% to 90% were placed in the genetic ancestry cluster associated with self-reported Caucasian donors. About five DR-DQ haplotypes were treated as single units for association and clustering because of strong linkage in the cohort. Along with the 666-subject first cohort, a separate validation cohort of some 130 different subjects was used. On average, around 200,000 unique TCR beta nucleotide sequences were sequenced per donor among more than 350 genotyped donors of the cohort, with around 19% of those sequences being non-productive. To predict cytomegalovirus infection status, the study brought together high-throughput TCR immunosequencing, statistical association of individual TCRs with disease status, and machine learning. Rather than using new phenotypic data, the later analysis identified candidate immune exposures from TCR beta sequences and from how often those sequences occurred across donors. The number of typed donors differed by locus: 629-630 for A, B, C, DRB1 and DQB1; 522 for DQA1; 600 to 610 for DPA1; and around 470 for DPB1. A later analysis re-examined previously published TCR beta repertoires from 600 to 700 donors and added high-resolution HLA genotyping to investigate patterns of TCR occurrence. All discovery cohort repertoires had been generated using a single sequencing platform. The study aimed to test whether signatures of past pathogen exposure could be identified by cataloging public T cell receptors. To decide whether each TCR beta V gene segment behaved as functional or pseudogenic, an earlier analysis of fewer than 750 of the donors relied on high-throughput TCR beta sequencing. Class I and class II HLA loci were covered by the typing at four-digit resolution. A later genetic analysis used genome-wide SNP genotypes for about three fifths of the roughly 700 donors, treating that subset as a discovery cohort. Summary of the overall study and its limitations: Presence/absence analyses assumed roughly uniform sequencing depth across donors, an assumption that may not hold. In vitro tests confirmed that a few of the cytomegalovirus-associated TCR beta chains recognize cytomegalovirus antigens. In a later analysis, 16,951 TCR beta sequences were associated with specific HLA alleles at a false discovery rate of 0.05. In an earlier analysis of 587 of the donors, most TCR beta V segments appeared in productive rearrangements about 90% or about 30% of the time, broadly matching IMGT annotations. A further reported finding was that TCR beta sequences accurately predicted the HLA-A and HLA-B alleles for most subjects in the first cohort. V-gene and J-gene trimming of TCR beta chains was associated with a missense DCLRE1C variant in a later genetic analysis, and the association was replicated in an independent cohort. Across donors, most TCR sequences were observed very rarely, whereas some public TCRs were present in many individuals. Because the 87-base-pair reads could not distinguish some IMGT-functional V segments, including TRBV6-2 and TRBV6-3, those segments were excluded. In a later analysis, most CMV-associated TCR beta chains were found to appear HLA-restricted, with HLA associations seemingly driven largely by CMV exposure. Correlated functional status among segregating V segments might reflect linkage disequilibrium, but an unknown experimental factor could not be ruled out. The sequencing pipeline was judged likely to have produced a cluster of highly shared sequence variants as a technical artifact. According to a later genetic analysis, donors in an Asian-associated ancestry cluster had fewer N-insertions in productive TCRs than the approximately 670-donor mean. The cohort was sequenced for TCR beta chains only, and without alpha or paired-chain data the features that could be detected were limited. Fewer than 20 rarely observed V segments, including chromosome 9 orphons, were excluded from the earlier analysis of just under 600 of the donors because counts were too low. A later analysis found that HLA-associated TCR beta chains were more clonally expanded and had lower generation probabilities than equally common non-associated chains. A later analysis reported that several top co-occurrence clusters appeared linked to parvovirus B19, influenza, CMV and Epstein-Barr virus. In both the original and validation cohorts, the classifier was reported to diagnose cytomegalovirus status with high specificity and sensitivity. When HLA alleles, especially DR and DQ, strongly co-occurred, TCR associations were difficult to assign to individual alleles. According to a later analysis, TCR association rates differed among HLA loci, with DRB1 alleles showing the most associated TCRs and HLA-C alleles showing the fewest. According to the authors, the approach could potentially be generalized to other disease states and immunological phenotypes. The study listed 164 TCR beta chains as associated with cytomegalovirus. CMV serostatus was the only immune exposure information available for the cohort. HLA typing was unavailable for some donors at each locus, so association tests used only the typed subset.

CDR1 is given as MNHNS and CDR2 as SASEGT, both from the germline V gene. Spanning cysteine to phenylalanine, the CDR3 consists of 19 amino acids. CDR3 DNA only is kept here, 57 bases in frame from base 1. The junction carries 20 bases between V and J, which are trimmed by 0 bases and 2 bases respectively. Note on this clone: Its antigen remains undetermined. Base quality data are lacking; no much larger clone is found one base away.

The library was obtained by the immunoSEQ multiplex PCR assay. The multiplex PCR relied on a mix of 60 forward primers for TCR Vbeta segments and 13 reverse primers for TCR Jbeta segments. The CDR3 region of rearranged TCR beta genes was amplified from genomic DNA with a multiplex PCR assay. On the Illumina HiSeq System, the amplified TCR beta libraries were sequenced as 87-base-pair reads. In the original analysis: In a later analysis, tens of millions of unique TCR beta chains were counted across the 650 to 750 repertoires, and roughly 9.9 million of these chains were shared by at least two donors. A nearest-neighbor algorithm error-corrected the raw reads and collapsed the reads into unique sequences, merging closely related sequences to remove PCR and sequencing errors. To assign V, D and J gene segments, CDR3 sequences were aligned to IMGT reference sequences. Each retained sequence needed at least a six-nucleotide match to both a V gene segment and a J gene segment. Rearrangements were classified as productive when the CDR3 lacked stop codons and remained in frame with V and J, and all other rearrangements were classified as non-productive. CDR3 was defined by IMGT convention, running from the second conserved V-encoded cysteine to the conserved J-encoded phenylalanine. Sequences without an unambiguous match to a single V gene segment were excluded from the earlier analysis of 587 of the donors. In an earlier analysis of about 590 of the donors, a V segment was called functional when productive rearrangements were above 56.7%, and segregating when the standard deviation between donors exceeded 5%. To diagnose cytomegalovirus status from the catalog of TCR beta chain sequences, a statistical classification framework was built. A later analysis assigned V and J genes by comparing TCR nucleotide sequences with IMGT/GENE-DB human TR gene sequences. Using the TCRdist pipeline, a later analysis assigned CDR3 sequences along with most-parsimonious VDJ recombination scenarios. In a later analysis, each TCR beta chain was defined by its CDR3 amino acid sequence together with its V-gene family, and reads without a unique V-gene family were excluded. A later analysis removed 550 to 650 highly shared, low-generation-probability nucleotide sequences to deal with suspected cross-contamination and a sequencing artifact. In a later analysis, a clonal expansion index for each public chain was calculated from normalized within-repertoire ranks of inferred template counts. A later analysis computed generation probabilities with a VDJ recombination model fitted to out-of-frame rearrangements, and checked the results against IGoR. Hypergeometric tests were used in a later analysis to score TCR-TCR, TCR-HLA and TCR-CMV co-occurrence, with a repertoire-size bias correction applied to the TCR pairs. In a later analysis, false discovery rates were estimated by permuting HLA or CMV assignments 20 times. In a later analysis, co-occurring TCRs were grouped with DBSCAN, and TCRdist sequence similarity was added when clustering was performed within HLA-allele-positive subsets. Co-occurrence clustering excluded repertoires with fewer than 30,000 or more than 120,000 public chains, plus five with anomalous nucleotide sharing. TCRdb obtained this table from immuneACCESS and retained in-frame rearrangements with V and J assigned. These tables miss some clones; where compared with another copy, unresolved V genes account for less than half of the shortfall, and the remainder is unexplained. Clone size and V and J calls were adopted from that table, with D and trimming inferred from the DNA. This sample lists about 130,000 clones; roughly 9.6% were detected once. The ten top clones hold 6.5% to 9% of the sample.

The cohort consisted of approximately 690 healthy bone marrow donors. All cohort members were sampled while nominally healthy, although unrecorded immune exposures were likely present. The donor tested CMV seropositive and was one of the 289 seropositive cohort members. Each donor provided a peripheral blood sample, and peripheral blood mononuclear cells were used for TCR beta sequencing. The Qiagen DNeasy Blood Extraction Kit was used to extract genomic DNA from the blood cell samples. The sequence came from a woman aged 40 to 50 in good health and CMV-seropositive. The rearrangement joined TRBV6-1 to TRBJ1-5; TRBD1 is a possible D gene, resting on 6 matching bases. Sample: PBMCs. CDR3 protein: CASSEARVAGDQGNQPQHF. The nucleotides read TGTGCCAGCAGTGAAGCGCGGGTGGCAGGGGATCAGGGCAATCAGCCCCAGCATTTT.